The rows below give T cell receptor beta chains drawn from one sample of a study of blood T cells in healthy people across ages. Via MiXCR, TCRdb re-called the 5' RACE reads, giving one row per CDR3 protein. The profile shows fewer than 800,000 distinct CDR3 sequences, approximately 31% of them singletons. The sample was blood. These receptors all come from a woman older than 75 in good health. Both conserved end residues are trimmed from each CDR3. The order of the fields is D gene, V gene, J gene, clone size, CDR3 protein. The D gene is left open where the match is weak. Expanded clones are given a class, and other clones once, few, many or no size at all.

D gene: TRBD2; V gene: TRBV30; J gene: TRBJ2-5; clone size: many; CDR3 protein: AWSSGLAGRQETQY
D gene: TRBD1; V gene: TRBV27; J gene: TRBJ2-5; clone size: once; CDR3 protein: ARAGDSQETQY
D gene: NA; V gene: TRBV7-2; J gene: TRBJ2-1; clone size: many; CDR3 protein: ASSPTRQLNEQF
D gene: NA; V gene: TRBV9; J gene: TRBJ2-6; clone size: many; CDR3 protein: ASSVSRAGANVLT
D gene: NA; V gene: TRBV7-2; J gene: TRBJ2-3; clone size: many; CDR3 protein: ASSPRGVSTDTQY
D gene: NA; V gene: TRBV7-2; J gene: TRBJ1-1; clone size: NA; CDR3 protein: ASGLGPNTEAF
D gene: NA; V gene: TRBV7-2; J gene: TRBJ1-2; clone size: many; CDR3 protein: ASSTDGRYGYT
D gene: NA; V gene: TRBV9; J gene: TRBJ2-7; clone size: many; CDR3 protein: ASSASSVVKNEQY
D gene: TRBD1; V gene: TRBV6-5; J gene: TRBJ1-2; clone size: many; CDR3 protein: ASSYDRVRGGYT
D gene: NA; V gene: TRBV6-1; J gene: TRBJ1-4; clone size: NA; CDR3 protein: ASSEVLMEKLF
D gene: NA; V gene: TRBV12-3/TRBV12-4; J gene: TRBJ1-2; clone size: NA; CDR3 protein: ASSNTGTLIVGYGYT
D gene: NA; V gene: TRBV4-1; J gene: TRBJ2-7; clone size: many; CDR3 protein: ASSQEGQPGARNEQY
D gene: TRBD2; V gene: TRBV20-1; J gene: TRBJ2-3; clone size: NA; CDR3 protein: SARAPLRGNTDTQY
D gene: TRBD2; V gene: TRBV7-3; J gene: TRBJ2-1; clone size: once; CDR3 protein: ASSLLAGGSNEQF
D gene: TRBD1; V gene: TRBV27; J gene: TRBJ1-1; clone size: few; CDR3 protein: ASLVQGAANTEAF
D gene: NA; V gene: TRBV30; J gene: TRBJ1-2; clone size: many; CDR3 protein: AWSSYREFRYGYT
D gene: NA; V gene: TRBV27; J gene: TRBJ2-5; clone size: NA; CDR3 protein: ASSFRVQETQY
D gene: TRBD1; V gene: TRBV7-9; J gene: TRBJ2-5; clone size: NA; CDR3 protein: ASKTGTEETQY
D gene: NA; V gene: TRBV20-1; J gene: TRBJ1-2; clone size: NA; CDR3 protein: SAEDSYYGYT
D gene: NA; V gene: TRBV12-3/TRBV12-4; J gene: TRBJ2-7; clone size: many; CDR3 protein: ASSLAPGGTPYEQY
D gene: NA; V gene: TRBV19; J gene: TRBJ2-5; clone size: many; CDR3 protein: ASSPGGVIETQY
D gene: NA; V gene: TRBV5-1; J gene: TRBJ2-5; clone size: many; CDR3 protein: ASSPTGGRRQETQY
D gene: NA; V gene: TRBV30; J gene: TRBJ1-2; clone size: NA; CDR3 protein: AWSPGRVNYGCS
D gene: TRBD1; V gene: TRBV7-9; J gene: TRBJ2-3; clone size: many; CDR3 protein: ALPTGKFPDTQY
D gene: NA; V gene: TRBV20-1; J gene: TRBJ1-6; clone size: few; CDR3 protein: SARVGTVGAPH